One and the same sample provided the 8 T cell receptor beta chains below, sequenced in a study of CD8 T cells in ankylosing spondylitis. TCRdb re-called the 5' RACE reads through MiXCR, storing one row per CDR3 protein. The sample comprises roughly 130,000 distinct CDR3 sequences, roughly 7.3% of which are singletons, and 10% to 15% rests with the top ten. Sequences were obtained from blood, either unsorted or a sorted T cell fraction (not recorded which). The receptor set was obtained from a male donor with ankylosing spondylitis or in good health (not recorded which).

This clonotype appeared many times. This sequence joins TRBV7-2 and TRBJ1-5, with D possibly being TRBD1 (6 bases). Germline V gene sequence: CDR1 SGHTA, CDR2 FQGNSA. The CDR3 consists of 16 residues. Trimming cost V 2 bases and J 2 bases, with 13 bases left between them. CDR3 sequence reads: CASSLTRGGGNQPQHF. The CDR3 DNA follows: TGTGCCAGCAGCTTAACCAGGGGAGGGGGCAATCAGCCCCAGCATTTT.

There are many counts of this clonotype. The V gene is TRBV5-1, the J gene TRBJ1-2; maybe TRBD1 (6 bases). The CDR3 has 12 residues. V lost 4 bases to trimming and J lost 4 bases, with 8 bases between them. The germline V gene encodes CDR1 SGHRS and CDR2 YFSETQ. The CDR3 DNA follows: TGCGCCAGCAGCGCGGACAGCTATGGCTACACCTTC. This translates into CASSADSYGYTF.

This clonotype showed up many times. This rearrangement joins TRBV29-1 to TRBJ1-2; no firm D call. V shed 7 bases and J shed 8 bases, with 14 bases lying between them. The V gene's germline CDR1 is SQVTM and CDR2 ANQGSEA. The CDR3 is 11 amino acids. CDR3 region: CSAQIPRGYTF. The CDR3 DNA reads TGCAGCGCTCAGATACCCCGGGGCTACACCTTC.

This clonotype appeared many times. This rearrangement joins TRBV7-8 to TRBJ2-3; 7 bases agree with TRBD2. The CDR3 is 15 residues long. Per the germline V gene, CDR1 is SGHVS and CDR2 is FQNEAQ. V was pared by 5 bases and J by 1 base, with 6 bases of the junction left unmatched. The CDR3 here is CASSLGEGGTDTQYF. The CDR3 nucleotides are TGTGCCAGCAGCCTGGGGGAGGGAGGCACAGATACGCAGTATTTT.

This clonotype was observed many times. The chain uses TRBV5-6 and TRBJ1-5, with D possibly being TRBD1 (5 bases). The CDR3 is made up of 13 amino acids. CDR1 is SGHDT, CDR2 YYEEEE, per germline. V dropped 7 bases and J dropped 3 bases, with 11 bases sitting between them. CDR3 bases: TGTGCCAGCGGGGACCGTTACAATCAGCCCCAGCATTTT. This codes for CASGDRYNQPQHF.

This clonotype has at least ten counts. CDR3 coding DNA: TGCGCCAGCAGCCCGGCGGGGTTTTTCGGTCAGCCCCAGCATTTT. Translated, it gives CASSPAGFFGQPQHF. The chain carries TRBV5-1 and TRBJ1-5; D uncertain. CDR1 and CDR2 (germline): SGHRS, YFSETQ. Between the trimmed V and J ends, which lost 4 bases and 6 bases, there was a span of 17 bases. The CDR3 extends over 15 amino acids. Drawing the rest from reference TRBV5-1 and TRBJ1-5, the complete variable domain is KAGVTQTPRYLIKTRGQQVTLSCSPISGHRSVSWYQQTPGQGLQFLFEYFSETQRNKGNFPGRFSGRQFSNSRSEMNVSTLELGDSALYLCASSPAGFFGQPQHFGDGTRLSIL.

This clonotype was observed at least ten times. The chain has TRBV5-1 and TRBJ2-7; D ambiguous. Germline-derived CDR1 and CDR2 are SGHRS and YFSETQ. V lost 4 bases and J 2 bases, leaving 13 bases between the germline ends. The CDR3 totals 14 residues. This chain's CDR3 is CASSPLTSTYEQYF. The CDR3 bases are TGCGCCAGCAGCCCATTGACAAGCACCTACGAGCAGTACTTC.

This clonotype occurred many times. The rearrangement links TRBV12-3 or TRBV12-4 to TRBJ1-2, with D unresolved. The V and J ends lost 3 bases and 4 bases respectively, with 18 bases between them. This CDR3 is 16 amino acids long. Here the CDR3 reads CASSFSAGPVGYGYTF. The CDR3 DNA is TGTGCCAGCAGTTTTAGCGCCGGTCCCGTGGGCTATGGCTACACCTTC.